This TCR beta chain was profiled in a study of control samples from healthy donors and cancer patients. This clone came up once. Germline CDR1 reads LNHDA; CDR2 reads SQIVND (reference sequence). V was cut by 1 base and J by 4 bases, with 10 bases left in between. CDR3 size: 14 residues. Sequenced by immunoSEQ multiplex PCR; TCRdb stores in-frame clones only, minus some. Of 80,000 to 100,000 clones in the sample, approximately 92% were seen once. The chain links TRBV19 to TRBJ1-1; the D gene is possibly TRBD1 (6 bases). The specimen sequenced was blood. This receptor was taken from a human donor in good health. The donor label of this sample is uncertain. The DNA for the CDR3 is TGTGCCAGTAGTATAGCAGGGGCGGGCACTGAAGCTTTCTTT. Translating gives CASSIAGAGTEAFF.